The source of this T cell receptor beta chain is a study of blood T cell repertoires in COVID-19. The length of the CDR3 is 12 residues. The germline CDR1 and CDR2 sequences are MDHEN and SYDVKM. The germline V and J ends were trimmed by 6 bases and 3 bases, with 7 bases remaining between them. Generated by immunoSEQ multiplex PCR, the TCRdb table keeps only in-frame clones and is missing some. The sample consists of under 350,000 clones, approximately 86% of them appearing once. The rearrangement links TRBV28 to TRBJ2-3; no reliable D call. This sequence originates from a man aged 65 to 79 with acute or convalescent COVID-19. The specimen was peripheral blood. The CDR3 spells CASSPRTDTQYF. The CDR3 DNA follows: TGTGCCAGCAGCCCCCGGACAGATACGCAGTATTTT.